By share of the sample, the clone carrying this T cell receptor beta chain is large. Its target is unknown. These data come from a study of vaccination and CD4 T cells after COVID-19. Overall study context: Six males and four females constituted the convalescent cohort, two of whom were Hispanic.

This sample's treatment: approximately 10-day PBMC culture with coronavirus spike peptide pools or control peptides (ViraFEST assay). The J segment lost 5 bases and the V segment lost 1 base, leaving 7 bases of the junction unmatched. CDR3 length equals 15 residues. CDR1 and CDR2 from the germline V gene are SEHNR and FQNEAQ (reference sequence). Oncomine TCR Beta short-read sequencing was applied to DNA from cultured CD4+ T cells. TCRdb re-analysed the PCR reads in MiXCR, keeping a single row per CDR3 protein. The sample consists of 6,500 to 8,000 distinct CDR3 sequences, 25% of them appearing once.

The sequences come from CD4+ T cells from blood, cultured in vitro, collected after SARS-CoV-2 vaccination. The receptor was isolated from a human donor who had recovered from COVID-19. The gene calls are TRBV7-9 and TRBJ2-5; TRBD1 matches 7 bases. For the CDR3, the DNA is TGTGCCAGCAGCTTAGGGGGGACAGTTTACGAGACCCAGTACTTC. Its translation: CASSLGGTVYETQYF.